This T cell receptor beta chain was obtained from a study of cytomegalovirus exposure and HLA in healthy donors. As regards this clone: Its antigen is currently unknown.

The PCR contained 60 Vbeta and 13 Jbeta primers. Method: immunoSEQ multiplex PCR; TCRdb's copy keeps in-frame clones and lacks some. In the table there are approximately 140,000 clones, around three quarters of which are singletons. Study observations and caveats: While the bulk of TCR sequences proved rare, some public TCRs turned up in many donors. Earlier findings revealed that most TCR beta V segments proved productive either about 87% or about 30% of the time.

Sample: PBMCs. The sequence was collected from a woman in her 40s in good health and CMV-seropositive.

CDR3 bases: TGTGCCAGCAGCTTAGGGGCAGGGTGGCAAGAGACCCAGTACTTC. It encodes CASSLGAGWQETQYF. The chain has TRBV11-2 and TRBJ2-5; D is perhaps TRBD1 (5 bases). There are 15 residues in the CDR3. V was trimmed by 1 base and J by 2 bases, leaving 11 bases between them. CDR1 and CDR2 (germline): SGHAT, FQNNGV. The entire variable domain, with the rest obtained from reference TRBV11-2 and TRBJ2-5, is as follows: EAGVAQSPRYKIIEKRQSVAFWCNPISGHATLYWYQQILGQGPKLLIQFQNNGVVDDSQLPKDRFSAERLKGVDSTLKIQPAKLEDSAVYLCASSLGAGWQETQYFGPGTRLLVL.